This T cell receptor beta chain was recorded in a study of T cells in Graves' hyperthyroidism and ophthalmopathy. Template material for amplifying TCR beta CDR3 regions consisted of RNA transcripts. HTBI primers were employed in a first-round RT-PCR of the TCR CDR3. TCRdb used MiXCR to reprocess the multiplex PCR reads, holding one entry per CDR3 protein. Of roughly 840,000 distinct CDR3 sequences listed, 35% to 40% are singletons. This clonotype was seen more than once but under ten times. V lost 2 bases to trimming and J lost 1 base, with 12 bases between them. The germline V gene has CDR1 LNHDA and CDR2 SQIVND (reference sequence). This CDR3 comprises 16 residues.

The TCR comes from a man aged 18 to 29 with Graves' hyperthyroidism. The genes are TRBV19 and TRBJ1-5; possibly TRBD1 for D (6 bases). The source material was blood. The CDR3: CASSIQTGLSNQPQHF. CDR3 nucleotides: TGTGCCAGTAGTATACAAACAGGGTTGAGCAATCAGCCCCAGCATTTT. The variable domain in full, completed from reference TRBV19 and TRBJ1-5, reads DGGITQSPKYLFRKEGQNVTLSCEQNLNHDAMYWYRQDPGQGLRLIYYSQIVNDFQKGDIAEGYSVSREKKESFPLTVTSAQKNPTAFYLCASSIQTGLSNQPQHFGDGTRLSIL.